Here is one TCR beta chain with its context. Its cognate antigen is unknown. The CDR3 has 15 residues. Germline V lookup: CDR1 SGHRS, CDR2 YFSETQ. V was clipped by 2 bases and J by 8 bases; unmatched bases: 4. These data come from a study of cytomegalovirus exposure and HLA in healthy donors. Overall study results and limits: The investigators catalogued 160 or so TCR beta chains as cytomegalovirus-associated. Analysis was carried out at a later point, and it linked a missense DCLRE1C variant to TCR beta V- and J-gene trimming. There was a cluster of highly shared sequence variants that was likely a sequencing artifact.

The PCR had 60 Vbeta and 13 Jbeta primers. How the authors handled the data: Counted up in a later analysis, unique TCR beta chains came to approximately 83 million, with roughly 11 million shared. Sequencing used immunoSEQ multiplex PCR; TCRdb keeps in-frame clones, though not all of them. V and J calls and clone size are as listed in that table; D and trimming were resolved from the DNA. Of around 69,000 clones in the sample, roughly 70% are singletons; the top ten hold 8.5% to 10%. Sequencing input: PBMCs. This receptor was obtained from a woman between 50 and 59 years old in good health and CMV-seropositive. This chain joins TRBV5-1 and TRBJ1-4; 12 nucleotides agree with TRBD1. CDR3 in amino acids: CASSFSGTGGEKLFF. DNA for the CDR3: TGCGCCAGCAGCTTTTCCGGGACAGGGGGCGAAAAACTGTTTTTT.